Listed below are T cell receptor beta chains from one sample, sequenced in a study of blood T cells in healthy people across ages. One entry per CDR3 protein results from TCRdb running MiXCR on the 5' RACE reads. In the table there are around 1.7 million distinct CDR3 sequences, roughly 27% of which are singletons. The sequenced sample consisted of blood. The receptors here all came from a woman aged 25-40 years in good health. Both conserved end residues are part of each CDR3. The order of the fields is CDR3 protein, CDR3 DNA, clone size, D gene, CDR3 length, V gene, J gene. A D gene is named only where the DNA matches it firmly. Expanded clones are given a class, and other clones once, few, many or no size at all.

CDR3: CASSDTGLGSPLHF
DNA: TGCGCCAGCAGCGACACAGGTCTAGGCTCACCCCTCCACTTT
size: NA
D: NA
length: 14
V: TRBV5-1
J: TRBJ1-6

CDR3: CASSLSLSREQYF
DNA: TGTGCCAGCAGCTTGTCCCTTAGTAGGGAGCAGTACTTC
size: NA
D: NA
length: 13
V: TRBV11-2
J: TRBJ2-7

CDR3: CSTRSPGELFF
DNA: TGCAGCACCCGATCCCCCGGGGAGCTGTTTTTT
size: NA
D: NA
length: 11
V: TRBV29-1
J: TRBJ2-2

CDR3: CASSLGDVGITKNIQYF
DNA: TGTGCCAGCAGCTTGGGGGACGTCGGTATCACCAAAAACATTCAGTACTTC
size: NA
D: NA
length: 17
V: TRBV7-9
J: TRBJ2-4

CDR3: CATSDSRRRGGTDTQYF
DNA: TGTGCCACCAGTGATTCGCGCAGAAGGGGCGGCACAGATACGCAGTATTTT
size: many
D: NA
length: 17
V: TRBV24-1
J: TRBJ2-3

CDR3: CASSLAKLAGSNEQFF
DNA: TGCGCCAGCAGCTTGGCCAAACTAGCGGGTAGCAATGAGCAGTTCTTC
size: NA
D: TRBD2
length: 16
V: TRBV5-1
J: TRBJ2-1

CDR3: CASSFGDEQYF
DNA: TGTGCCAGCAGTTTTGGGGACGAGCAGTACTTC
size: many
D: NA
length: 11
V: TRBV5-1
J: TRBJ2-7

CDR3: CASRRPGTSSSYEQYF
DNA: TGTGCCAGCAGGCGACCCGGGACGTCTAGCTCCTACGAGCAGTACTTC
size: many
D: NA
length: 16
V: TRBV11-2
J: TRBJ2-7

CDR3: CASSVATGTSGVTDTQYF
DNA: TGTGCCAGCAGCGTAGCTACGGGGACTAGCGGGGTCACAGATACGCAGTATTTT
size: NA
D: TRBD2
length: 18
V: TRBV9
J: TRBJ2-3

CDR3: CASSALIPRGVLFF
DNA: TGCGCCAGCAGCGCCCTCATTCCCCGCGGAGTATTGTTTTTT
size: few
D: NA
length: 14
V: TRBV5-1
J: TRBJ1-4

CDR3: CASTDAGGLGQETQYF
DNA: TGTGCCAGCACGGACGCGGGGGGGCTCGGGCAAGAGACCCAGTACTTC
size: NA
D: TRBD2
length: 16
V: TRBV6-6
J: TRBJ2-5

CDR3: CASISGSLWTGGSNQPQHF
DNA: TGTGCCAGCATCTCTGGCTCGCTCTGGACAGGGGGTAGCAATCAGCCCCAGCATTTT
size: many
D: TRBD1
length: 19
V: TRBV12-3/TRBV12-4
J: TRBJ1-5

CDR3: CASSLYPGQVPSRAGELFF
DNA: TGTGCCAGCAGTTTATACCCGGGACAGGTCCCATCCAGGGCCGGGGAGCTGTTTTTT
size: NA
D: TRBD1
length: 19
V: TRBV28
J: TRBJ2-2

CDR3: CSAGAGGIHNEQFF
DNA: TGCAGTGCAGGAGCGGGAGGGATTCACAATGAGCAGTTCTTC
size: NA
D: TRBD2
length: 14
V: TRBV20-1
J: TRBJ2-1

CDR3: CASSNRGQSYEQYF
DNA: TGTGCCAGCTCAAACCGGGGACAGTCCTACGAGCAGTACTTC
size: NA
D: TRBD1
length: 14
V: TRBV18
J: TRBJ2-7

CDR3: CSARDPRTSANEQFF
DNA: TGCAGTGCTAGAGATCCCAGGACCTCCGCCAATGAGCAGTTCTTC
size: few
D: NA
length: 15
V: TRBV20-1
J: TRBJ2-1

CDR3: CASSPPASYEQYF
DNA: TGTGCCAGCAGCCCCCCCGCGTCCTACGAGCAGTACTTC
size: many
D: NA
length: 13
V: TRBV7-2
J: TRBJ2-7

CDR3: CASSLAYMQGTEAFF
DNA: TGTGCCAGCAGCTTAGCGTACATGCAGGGGACTGAAGCTTTCTTT
size: NA
D: NA
length: 15
V: TRBV7-2
J: TRBJ1-1

CDR3: CASSYRDRDHEQYF
DNA: TGTGCCAGCAGCTACCGGGACAGGGACCACGAGCAGTACTTC
size: NA
D: TRBD1
length: 14
V: TRBV3-1
J: TRBJ2-7

CDR3: CTSSSSSGGGEFF
DNA: TGTACCAGCAGCTCCTCAAGCGGGGGCGGCGAGTTCTTC
size: NA
D: TRBD2
length: 13
V: TRBV9
J: TRBJ2-1

CDR3: CASSHDGSYEQYF
DNA: TGTGCCAGCAGCCATGACGGTTCCTACGAGCAGTACTTC
size: few
D: NA
length: 13
V: TRBV3-1
J: TRBJ2-7

CDR3: CASSFLSNSPLHF
DNA: TGTGCCAGCAGCTTTCTAAGTAATTCACCCCTCCACTTT
size: few
D: NA
length: 13
V: TRBV5-6
J: TRBJ1-6

CDR3: CASSQVLRGNGYTF
DNA: TGCGCCAGCAGCCAAGTCCTCCGAGGGAATGGCTACACCTTC
size: NA
D: NA
length: 14
V: TRBV4-3
J: TRBJ1-2

CDR3: CASSFGSPGSNEQYF
DNA: TGCGCCAGCAGCTTCGGAAGCCCAGGGTCCAACGAGCAGTACTTC
size: many
D: NA
length: 15
V: TRBV5-1
J: TRBJ2-7

CDR3: CSAETQGGGGNQPQHF
DNA: TGCAGTGCGGAGACCCAGGGCGGGGGGGGCAATCAGCCCCAGCATTTT
size: NA
D: NA
length: 16
V: TRBV20-1
J: TRBJ1-5

CDR3: CASSDVTGGYGYTF
DNA: TGCGCCAGCAGCGACGTTACAGGGGGCTATGGCTACACCTTC
size: NA
D: TRBD1
length: 14
V: TRBV5-1
J: TRBJ1-2

CDR3: CAGLRTSGSYNEQFF
DNA: TGTGCCGGCCTTCGGACTAGCGGCTCCTACAATGAGCAGTTCTTC
size: NA
D: TRBD2
length: 15
V: TRBV2
J: TRBJ2-1

CDR3: CSVDDSVDTGELFF
DNA: TGCAGCGTTGACGACTCGGTTGACACCGGGGAGCTGTTTTTT
size: NA
D: NA
length: 14
V: TRBV29-1
J: TRBJ2-2

CDR3: CASSLTTGGWDNEQFF
DNA: TGTGCCAGCAGCCTAACGACAGGGGGTTGGGACAATGAGCAGTTCTTC
size: many
D: TRBD1
length: 16
V: TRBV3-1
J: TRBJ2-1

CDR3: CASSLVEGTTSEQYF
DNA: TGTGCCAGCAGCTTAGTAGAAGGGACTACTAGCGAGCAGTACTTC
size: few
D: TRBD2
length: 15
V: TRBV7-6
J: TRBJ2-7

CDR3: CATSRDRRSYEQYF
DNA: TGTGCCACCAGCAGAGACAGGAGATCCTACGAGCAGTACTTC
size: many
D: NA
length: 14
V: TRBV15
J: TRBJ2-7

CDR3: CASSWEGTTYEQYF
DNA: TGCGCCAGCAGCTGGGAAGGAACAACCTACGAGCAGTACTTC
size: NA
D: NA
length: 14
V: TRBV5-1
J: TRBJ2-7

CDR3: CASSISGTSTDTQYF
DNA: TGTGCCAGCAGCATTAGCGGGACTAGCACAGATACGCAGTATTTT
size: few
D: TRBD2
length: 15
V: TRBV7-8
J: TRBJ2-3

CDR3: CASSRQGFLGETQYF
DNA: TGTGCCAGCAGCCGACAGGGGTTTTTGGGAGAGACCCAGTACTTC
size: few
D: TRBD1
length: 15
V: TRBV6-2/TRBV6-3
J: TRBJ2-5

CDR3: CSADPQGGARTEAFF
DNA: TGCAGTGCTGACCCGCAGGGGGGGGCGCGTACTGAAGCTTTCTTT
size: few
D: TRBD1
length: 15
V: TRBV20-1
J: TRBJ1-1

CDR3: CSARDQAEGTDTQYF
DNA: TGCAGTGCTAGAGATCAGGCGGAGGGAACAGATACGCAGTATTTT
size: few
D: NA
length: 15
V: TRBV20-1
J: TRBJ2-3

CDR3: CASSLASGFGYGYTF
DNA: TGCGCCAGCAGCTTGGCATCCGGCTTTGGGTATGGCTACACCTTC
size: few
D: NA
length: 15
V: TRBV5-1
J: TRBJ1-2

CDR3: CASSEGSSGYTGELFF
DNA: TGTGCCAGCAGCGAGGGATCTAGCGGGTACACCGGGGAGCTGTTTTTT
size: few
D: TRBD2
length: 16
V: TRBV7-2
J: TRBJ2-2

CDR3: CASSRDGGIYEQYF
DNA: TGCGCCAGCAGTCGAGACGGGGGTATATACGAGCAGTACTTC
size: many
D: NA
length: 14
V: TRBV4-3
J: TRBJ2-7

CDR3: CASSLYGAYSITDTQYF
DNA: TGTGCCAGCAGCTTATACGGGGCGTACTCGATAACAGATACGCAGTATTTT
size: NA
D: NA
length: 17
V: TRBV7-2
J: TRBJ2-3

CDR3: CATSRAGQGSTEAFF
DNA: TGTGCCACCAGCAGAGCGGGACAGGGGAGCACTGAAGCTTTCTTT
size: few
D: TRBD1
length: 15
V: TRBV15
J: TRBJ1-1

CDR3: CASSSASYLTPGGTGELFF
DNA: TGTGCCAGCAGCTCAGCCTCCTATCTGACGCCGGGGGGCACCGGGGAGCTGTTTTTT
size: NA
D: TRBD2
length: 19
V: TRBV7-6
J: TRBJ2-2

CDR3: CASREGANTEAFF
DNA: TGCGCCAGCAGGGAGGGGGCGAACACTGAAGCTTTCTTT
size: few
D: TRBD1
length: 13
V: TRBV5-1
J: TRBJ1-1

CDR3: CASSAGTRVRYF
DNA: TGTGCCAGCAGTGCCGGGACTCGGGTGAGGTATTTT
size: few
D: NA
length: 12
V: TRBV2
J: TRBJ2-3

CDR3: CAKKKKGDTQYF
DNA: TGTGCCAAAAAGAAGAAGGGAGATACGCAGTATTTT
size: few
D: NA
length: 12
V: TRBV2
J: TRBJ2-3

CDR3: CSATSASSYNEQFF
DNA: TGCAGTGCTACCAGCGCCAGCTCCTACAATGAGCAGTTCTTC
size: many
D: NA
length: 14
V: TRBV20-1
J: TRBJ2-1

CDR3: CASSLVQLQETQYF
DNA: TGTGCCAGCAGTTTAGTTCAACTACAAGAGACCCAGTACTTC
size: many
D: NA
length: 14
V: TRBV28
J: TRBJ2-5

CDR3: CASSASQGQYGYGYTF
DNA: TGTGCCAGCAGCGCGAGCCAGGGACAGTACGGCTATGGCTACACCTTC
size: NA
D: TRBD1
length: 16
V: TRBV9
J: TRBJ1-2

CDR3: CAWGGLLTYNEQFF
DNA: TGTGCCTGGGGGGGACTCCTTACCTACAATGAGCAGTTCTTC
size: NA
D: NA
length: 14
V: TRBV30
J: TRBJ2-1

CDR3: CASSLRGRGAFF
DNA: TGTGCCAGCAGTTTACGCGGACGTGGAGCTTTCTTT
size: few
D: NA
length: 12
V: TRBV28
J: TRBJ1-1

CDR3: CASRRLGLAGGSSYNEQFF
DNA: TGTGCCAGCAGACGCCTCGGACTAGCGGGGGGTTCCTCCTACAATGAGCAGTTCTTC
size: NA
D: TRBD2
length: 19
V: TRBV6-1
J: TRBJ2-1

CDR3: CAISESSPCYGYTF
DNA: TGTGCCATCAGTGAGTCGAGCCCGTGCTATGGCTACACCTTC
size: NA
D: NA
length: 14
V: TRBV10-3
J: TRBJ1-2

CDR3: CSAKMDRVGNQPQHF
DNA: TGCAGTGCTAAAATGGACAGGGTGGGCAATCAGCCCCAGCATTTT
size: few
D: TRBD1
length: 15
V: TRBV20-1
J: TRBJ1-5

CDR3: CASSRLGTAGREYF
DNA: TGTGCCAGCAGTAGGCTGGGGACGGCCGGAAGGGAGTACTTC
size: many
D: NA
length: 14
V: TRBV7-9
J: TRBJ2-4

CDR3: CASSDRVGGKLFF
DNA: TGTGCCAGCAGTGACAGGGTGGGCGGAAAACTGTTTTTT
size: NA
D: TRBD1
length: 13
V: TRBV6-5
J: TRBJ1-4